One sample yielded the 21 T cell receptor beta chains listed below, sequenced in a study of blood T cell repertoires in COVID-19. Data came from immunoSEQ multiplex PCR; TCRdb stores just in-frame clones and leaves some out. This table holds some 83,000 clones, around nine tenths found once. The sequenced sample consisted of peripheral blood. The receptors shown here come from a man aged 50-59 years with acute or convalescent COVID-19.

This clone was detected once. V usage is TRBV30 and J usage is TRBJ1-1; the D gene is possibly TRBD1 (5 bases). The germline V and J ends were trimmed by 0 bases and 3 bases, with 8 bases remaining between them. CDR1 and CDR2 from the germline V gene are GTSNPN and SVGIG (reference sequence). This CDR3 comprises 13 residues. CDR3 amino acids: CAWSVQGYTEAFF. The CDR3 DNA follows: TGTGCCTGGAGTGTCCAGGGTTACACTGAAGCTTTCTTT.

In its sample, this clone was seen a few times. This sequence joins TRBV4-1 and TRBJ2-2; the D gene is possibly TRBD1 (6 bases). In germline, CDR1 is MGHRA, CDR2 YSYEKL. V dropped 4 bases and J dropped 4 bases, with 10 bases sitting between them. The CDR3 length is 14 residues. The CDR3 reads CASSRGQLTGELFF. Here the CDR3 DNA reads TGCGCCAGCAGCCGGGGACAACTCACCGGGGAGCTGTTTTTT.

V gene TRBV7-2 combines with J gene TRBJ2-3; 7 bases agree with TRBD2. The CDR3 spans 14 residues. With V trimmed by 1 base and J by 5 bases, 3 bases remained unmatched. Germline CDR1 SGHTA, CDR2 FQGNSA. The CDR3 region has the DNA TGTGCCAGCAGCTTAGTGGGGGGGGGAGATACGCAGTATTTT. Amino acids: CASSLVGGGDTQYF.

V is TRBV19 and J is TRBJ1-5, with a tentative D call TRBD1 (6 bases). This CDR3 region has 14 residues. In germline, CDR1 is LNHDA, CDR2 SQIVND (reference sequence). The V end lost 8 bases, the J end lost 0 bases, and 11 bases lay between the germline ends. The CDR3, as DNA: TGTGCCAGTTACTCACAGGGTAGCAATCAGCCCCAGCATTTT. Translating it yields CASYSQGSNQPQHF.

V gene TRBV7-3 combines with J gene TRBJ1-5; TRBD1 agrees at 7 bases. V lost 10 bases, J lost 2 bases, and 8 bases stayed unmatched. The CDR3 spans 14 residues. Per germline, CDR1 SGHTA and CDR2 FQGTGA. In nucleotides, the CDR3 is TGTGCCACCACAGGGGAATGGCGCAATCAGCCCCAGCATTTT. This translates into CATTGEWRNQPQHF.

The chain combines TRBV11-3 with TRBJ2-7; 13 positions agree with TRBD2. V was clipped by 5 bases and J by 9 bases; unmatched bases: 4. Germline V CDR1 and CDR2: SGHNT, YENEEA. This CDR3 spans 13 amino acids. In DNA form, the CDR3 reads TGTGCCAGCAGCCTCGGACTAGCGGGAGTGCAGTACTTC. This codes for CASSLGLAGVQYF.

The V call is TRBV24-1, the J call TRBJ2-1, with 10 nucleotides matching TRBD1. The CDR3 runs 16 residues. The trim removed 0 bases at V and 5 bases at J, leaving 3 bases unmatched. CDR1 KGHDR and CDR2 SFDVKD come from the germline V gene. As DNA, the CDR3 is TGTGCCACCAGTGATTTGGGACAGGGGGTTCACAATGAGCAGTTCTTC. Residues: CATSDLGQGVHNEQFF.

V gene TRBV5-6 combines with J gene TRBJ1-1, with 9 bases lining up with TRBD1. CDR1 and CDR2 from the germline V gene are SGHDT and YYEEEE. Unmatched junction bases numbered 7, after V lost 1 base and J lost 0 bases. This CDR3 is 17 amino acids long. The chain's CDR3 is CASSLWDRVRLNTEAFF. The CDR3 DNA reads as TGTGCCAGCAGCTTGTGGGACAGGGTGCGCTTGAACACTGAAGCTTTCTTT. The full variable domain, rest sourced from reference TRBV5-6 and TRBJ1-1, is DAGVTQSPTHLIKTRGQQVTLRCSPKSGHDTVSWYQQALGQGPQFIFQYYEEEERQRGNFPDRFSGHQFPNYSSELNVNALLLGDSALYLCASSLWDRVRLNTEAFFGQGTRLTVV.

The CDR3 DNA reads TGTGCCAGCAGGGCTATCCAGGGTCGGCAGCCCCAGCATTTT. It translates to CASRAIQGRQPQHF. V usage is TRBV6-5 and J usage is TRBJ1-5, with D possibly being TRBD1 (5 bases). V was clipped by 6 bases and J by 7 bases, with 16 bases between them. Germline V gene lookup returns CDR1 MNHEY and CDR2 SVGAGI. The CDR3 totals 14 residues.

The rearrangement links TRBV6-6 to TRBJ1-2; D remains ambiguous. Germline V lookup: CDR1 MNHNY, CDR2 SVGAGI (reference sequence). CDR3 length: 13 residues. V lost 4 bases and J lost 8, with 14 bases in between. The CDR3 DNA reads as TGTGCCAGCAGTTCCCCCCCTGAGGGCGGCTACACCTTC. Its protein is CASSSPPEGGYTF.

This clone was observed a single time. V gene TRBV19 combines with J gene TRBJ2-5; 8 bases line up with TRBD2. V shed 2 bases, J shed 4 bases, and the junction held 9 bases outside the gene matches. The CDR3 contains 16 residues. The germline V gene encodes CDR1 LNHDA and CDR2 SQIVND (reference sequence). This CDR3 is CASSIYVGGAGETQYF. The CDR3, as DNA: TGTGCCAGTAGTATATATGTCGGGGGGGCAGGAGAGACCCAGTACTTC.

This chain connects TRBV9 to TRBJ2-3; TRBD1 is a possible D gene (6 bases). The V and J ends lost 0 bases and 0 bases respectively, with 11 bases between them. CDR1 is SGDLS, CDR2 YYNGEE, per germline. The CDR3 length is 16 residues. The CDR3 loop reads CASSVEGGGSTDTQYF. CDR3 bases: TGTGCCAGCAGCGTAGAAGGGGGTGGAAGCACAGATACGCAGTATTTT.

This clone was seen only once. The chain uses TRBV5-8 and TRBJ2-1; D is undetermined. The V end lost 2 bases, the J end lost 0 bases, and 6 bases lay between the germline ends. The CDR3 is 14 residues long. The germline gives CDR1 SGHTS, CDR2 YDEGEE. CDR3 sequence reads: CASSFTDSYNEQFF. CDR3 sequence (DNA): TGTGCCAGCAGCTTCACAGACTCCTACAATGAGCAGTTCTTC.

The chain employs TRBV5-6 and TRBJ1-5; a possible D gene is TRBD1 (5 bases). Between the trimmed V and J ends, which lost 3 bases and 0 bases, there was a span of 10 bases. Germline CDR1 SGHDT, CDR2 YYEEEE. CDR3 size: 15 residues. The CDR3 spells CASSSLTVSNQPQHF. The CDR3 DNA reads TGTGCCAGCAGCTCGCTGACAGTTAGCAATCAGCCCCAGCATTTT.

This clone was seen a few times. The chain couples TRBV18 to TRBJ1-4, with D perhaps TRBD1 (5 bases). V lost 2 bases, J lost 4 bases, and 8 bases lay in between. The CDR3 is 14 residues long. The germline V gene encodes CDR1 KGHSH and CDR2 LQKENI. The CDR3 DNA sequence: TGTGCCAGCTCACCAGGAAGGGGTAATGAAAAACTGTTTTTT. Encoded protein: CASSPGRGNEKLFF.

The V gene is TRBV7-7, the J gene TRBJ2-1; D is perhaps TRBD2 (7 bases). The CDR3 length is 13 residues. The germline CDR1 and CDR2 sequences are SSHAT and FNYEAQ (reference sequence). The V end was cut by 1 base, the J end by 10 bases, with 11 bases between. Here the CDR3 DNA reads TGTGCCAGCAGCTTAGACGGGGGGCGCGAGCAGTTCTTC. Residues: CASSLDGGREQFF.

J is TRBJ2-1 and V is TRBV10-2; 8 nucleotides agree with TRBD2. Germline lookup yields CDR1 WSHSY and CDR2 SAAADI. This CDR3 is built from 15 residues. V shed 4 bases, J shed 10 bases, and the junction held 12 bases outside the gene matches. The CDR3 coding sequence is TGCGCCAGCAGTGGGACGGGACTAGGCGACTTCGAGCAGTTCTTC. This encodes CASSGTGLGDFEQFF.

CDR3 nucleotides: TGCGCCAGCAGCTTCGGGACAGGGACCTACGAGCAGTACTTC. This gives the protein CASSFGTGTYEQYF. The rearrangement joins TRBV5-1 to TRBJ2-7, with 9 bases that match TRBD1. The trim removed 2 bases at V and 2 bases at J, leaving 2 bases unmatched. In germline, CDR1 is SGHRS, CDR2 YFSETQ. The CDR3 is 14 amino acids.

The chain links TRBV13 to TRBJ2-1, with 9 bases matching TRBD2. V shed 0 bases, J shed 9 bases, and the junction held 12 bases outside the gene matches. Germline CDR1 is PRHDT and CDR2 is FYEKMQ (reference sequence). CDR3 length: 17 amino acids. The CDR3 protein is CASSLGAGLSGGSEQFF. CDR3 DNA sequence: TGTGCCAGCAGCTTAGGAGCGGGACTAAGCGGGGGGAGTGAGCAGTTCTTC. The variable domain in full, with the rest retrieved from reference TRBV13 and TRBJ2-1, is AAGVIQSPRHLIKEKRETATLKCYPIPRHDTVYWYQQGPGQDPQFLISFYEKMQSDKGSIPDRFSAQQFSDYHSELNMSSLELGDSALYFCASSLGAGLSGGSEQFFGPGTRLTVL.

On this clone: It is unclear where the CDR3 begins or ends on the DNA, so no DNA is shown, and the CDR3 is as TCRdb lists it. The chain has TRBV12-3 or TRBV12-4 and TRBJ1-1. The CDR3 spans 11 amino acids, including both terminal residues. Here the CDR3 reads CASSFAGGNWF.

The V and J genes are TRBV6-5 and TRBJ1-5, with 7 bases aligning to TRBD1. Germline V gene lookup returns CDR1 MNHEY and CDR2 SVGAGI. CDR3 length equals 15 residues. Trimming cost V 6 bases and J 5 bases; bases outside gene matches: 10. CDR3 residues: CASSRGVGVDQPQHF. The CDR3 DNA sequence: TGTGCCAGCAGCAGGGGGGTCGGGGTGGATCAGCCCCAGCATTTT.